These 15 T cell receptor beta chains were all obtained from the same sample, sequenced in a study of T cell repertoires in cytomegalovirus infection. MiXCR, applied by TCRdb to the reads, yields one record per CDR3 protein. Of about 530,000 distinct CDR3 sequences in the sample, about 25% were seen once. The sample comprised PBMCs. The source is a human donor in good health (CMV status not recorded). Some clones in this sample may be carry-over from other donors' samples.

The chain uses TRBV19 and TRBJ1-2, with D perhaps matching TRBD1 (5 bases). Looked up from germline, CDR1 is LNHDA and CDR2 is SQIVND (reference sequence). Trimming pared 4 bases from V and 7 bases from J, leaving 13 bases between. This CDR3 has 13 residues. For the CDR3, the DNA is TGTGCCAGTAGTAATGGACATGAGGGTGGCTACACCTTC. This codes for CASSNGHEGGYTF.

The sample holds many counts of this clonotype. V is TRBV7-2 and J is TRBJ2-7; TRBD1 matches 7 bases. Germline-derived CDR1 and CDR2 are SGHTA and FQGNSA. The J segment lost 0 bases and the V segment lost 0 bases, leaving 5 bases of the junction unmatched. This CDR3 spans 16 amino acids. CDR3: CASSLALGTASYEQYF. For the CDR3, the DNA is TGTGCCAGCAGCTTAGCACTGGGGACAGCCTCCTACGAGCAGTACTTC. Complete variable domain (other parts from reference TRBV7-2 and TRBJ2-7): GAGVSQSPSNKVTEKGKDVELRCDPISGHTALYWYRQSLGQGLEFLIYFQGNSAPDKSGLPSDRFSAERTGGSVSTLTIQRTQQEDSAVYLCASSLALGTASYEQYFGPGTRLTVT.

The chain has TRBV5-4 and TRBJ2-5; perhaps TRBD2 as D (5 bases). This CDR3 has 15 residues. CDR1 SGHNT and CDR2 YYREEE come from the germline V gene (reference sequence). Trimming took 1 base from V and 3 from J, leaving 13 bases between them. Here the CDR3 DNA reads TGTGCCAGCAGCTTGAAATCGACGGGAAAAGAGACCCAGTACTTC. This codes for CASSLKSTGKETQYF.

V is TRBV6-2 or TRBV6-3 and J is TRBJ1-1, with no clear D. V was trimmed by 5 bases and J by 0 bases, leaving 13 bases between them. CDR3 size: 15 residues. Germline V gene lookup returns CDR1 MNHEY and CDR2 SVGEGT. CDR3 loop: CASSDPLPVNTEAFF. The DNA of the CDR3 is TGTGCCAGCAGTGATCCTCTACCTGTGAACACTGAAGCTTTCTTT.

A few counts support this clonotype. V and J are TRBV6-2 or TRBV6-3 and TRBJ2-5, with 7 nucleotides matching TRBD2. CDR1 and CDR2 (germline): MNHEY, SVGEGT. This CDR3 has 16 residues. V was pared by 7 bases and J by 4 bases, with 15 bases of the junction left unmatched. For the CDR3, the DNA is TGTGCCAGCATTCCCCGGGGCGCGGGAGTGTCAGAGACCCAGTACTTC. It encodes CASIPRGAGVSETQYF.

The genes are TRBV20-1 and TRBJ1-4; D remains unclear. Deletions cut 2 bases from V and 8 bases from J, with 15 bases between. Germline V gene lookup returns CDR1 DFQATT and CDR2 SNEGSKA (reference sequence). The CDR3 loop spans 14 amino acids. The CDR3 nucleotides are TGCAGTGCTAGAATGAACAACTTACCCGAAAAACTGTTTTTT. It translates to CSARMNNLPEKLFF.

The J gene is TRBJ1-1, the V gene TRBV12-3 or TRBV12-4, with 7 positions matching TRBD1. The CDR3 totals 14 residues. With 5 bases clipped from V and 1 base from J, the junction kept 4 bases outside the gene matches. This CDR3 reads CASSTSGGNTEAFF. CDR3 sequence (DNA): TGTGCCAGCAGTACCTCAGGGGGGAACACTGAAGCTTTCTTT.

This chain links TRBV7-8 with TRBJ2-6; TRBD2 matches 13 bases. V shed 5 bases, J shed 3 bases, and the junction held 10 bases outside the gene matches. CDR1 is SGHVS and CDR2 is FQNEAQ in the germline V gene. The CDR3 sequence is 19 residues long. Here the CDR3 reads CASSQAGLAGEFGANVLTF. The DNA of the CDR3 is TGTGCCAGCAGCCAAGCAGGACTAGCGGGAGAATTTGGGGCCAACGTCCTGACTTTC.

This chain uses TRBV6-4 with TRBJ2-3; TRBD1 aligns across 7 bases. The junction had 6 bases not matched to a gene; V was cut back by 6 bases and J by 0 bases. CDR3 length: 15 amino acids. Germline values: CDR1 MRHNA, CDR2 SNTAGT. CDR3 nucleotide sequence: TGTGCCAGCAGCATTACAGGGGTTAGCACAGATACGCAGTATTTT. Its protein is CASSITGVSTDTQYF.

This clonotype came up a few times. V and J are TRBV20-1 and TRBJ2-1, with 9 bases lining up with TRBD2. CDR1 and CDR2 (germline): DFQATT, SNEGSKA (reference sequence). V lost 0 bases, J lost 13 bases, and 16 bases stayed unmatched. The CDR3 loop spans 16 amino acids. CDR3 sequence (DNA): TGCAGTGCTAGAGATCCTAGGAACGGACTAGCGACCATTCAGTTCTTC. Protein: CSARDPRNGLATIQFF.

The chain recombines TRBV12-3 or TRBV12-4 with TRBJ1-5; 9 positions agree with TRBD1. V lost 5 bases and J lost 2; bases outside the gene matches: 7. This CDR3 comprises 16 residues. CDR3 region: CASSPRTGEGNQPQHF. CDR3 coding DNA: TGTGCCAGCAGTCCTAGGACAGGGGAAGGCAATCAGCCCCAGCATTTT.

This clonotype has just a few counts. The rearrangement joins TRBV28 to TRBJ2-2; 8 nucleotides line up with TRBD2. The germline gives CDR1 MDHEN, CDR2 SYDVKM. CDR3 length equals 15 residues. V trimming: 6 bases; J trimming: 6 bases; junction bases outside the gene matches: 9. The CDR3 sequence is CASSPRLAGSGELFF. In DNA form, the CDR3 reads TGTGCCAGCAGCCCCCGGCTAGCGGGTTCCGGGGAGCTGTTTTTT. The variable domain in full, with the rest retrieved from reference TRBV28 and TRBJ2-2, is DVKVTQSSRYLVKRTGEKVFLECVQDMDHENMFWYRQDPGLGLRLIYFSYDVKMKEKGDIPEGYSVSREKKERFSLILESASTNQTSMYLCASSPRLAGSGELFFGEGSRLTVL.

This clonotype has more than one count but fewer than ten. The CDR3 region has the DNA TGTGCCAGCAGCCACCTCTACGGCGGATCTGGCTACACCTTC. Amino acids: CASSHLYGGSGYTF. The chain employs TRBV6-2 or TRBV6-3 and TRBJ1-2; no clear D gene. The CDR3 runs 14 residues. Germline assignment: CDR1 MNHEY and CDR2 SVGEGT. V was pared by 6 bases and J by 7 bases, with 18 bases between.

The rearrangement links TRBV12-3 or TRBV12-4 to TRBJ2-5, with TRBD2 matching 7 bases. This CDR3 comprises 13 residues. J lost 5 bases, V lost 5 bases, and 5 bases had no gene match. The CDR3 DNA reads TGTGCCAGCAGTCGGGAGGTGGCGGAGACCCAGTACTTC. It translates to CASSREVAETQYF.

Only a few counts were recorded for this clonotype. This chain connects TRBV28 to TRBJ2-7; no clear D gene. V shed 2 bases and J shed 1 base, with 12 bases lying between them. Germline V gene sequence: CDR1 MDHEN, CDR2 SYDVKM. The CDR3 runs to 15 residues. CDR3 nucleotides: TGTGCCAGCAGTTTAGGGTTTGCACGGTCCTACGAGCAGTACTTC. Amino acids: CASSLGFARSYEQYF.